The subject of this entry is one T cell receptor (beta chain). The repertoire was sequenced with immunoSEQ multiplex PCR; TCRdb's copy has only in-frame clones and lacks some. The sample records about 150,000 clones, 75% to 95% being singletons. The data originate from a study of control samples from healthy donors and cancer patients. This CDR3 has 14 amino acids. J lost 10 bases, V lost 5 bases, and 8 bases had no gene match. The germline V gene has CDR1 PRHDT and CDR2 FYEKMQ (reference sequence). The genes are TRBV13 and TRBJ1-6; TRBD1 agrees at 7 bases. Sequencing was done on a sample of blood. The receptor was isolated from a man aged 25-45 years in good health. The DNA for the CDR3 is TGTGCCAGCAGCCTCCAGGGGGTTGACTCACCCCTCCACTTT. Translating it yields CASSLQGVDSPLHF. The full variable domain, completed using reference TRBV13 and TRBJ1-6, is AAGVIQSPRHLIKEKRETATLKCYPIPRHDTVYWYQQGPGQDPQFLISFYEKMQSDKGSIPDRFSAQQFSDYHSELNMSSLELGDSALYFCASSLQGVDSPLHFGNGTRLTVT.